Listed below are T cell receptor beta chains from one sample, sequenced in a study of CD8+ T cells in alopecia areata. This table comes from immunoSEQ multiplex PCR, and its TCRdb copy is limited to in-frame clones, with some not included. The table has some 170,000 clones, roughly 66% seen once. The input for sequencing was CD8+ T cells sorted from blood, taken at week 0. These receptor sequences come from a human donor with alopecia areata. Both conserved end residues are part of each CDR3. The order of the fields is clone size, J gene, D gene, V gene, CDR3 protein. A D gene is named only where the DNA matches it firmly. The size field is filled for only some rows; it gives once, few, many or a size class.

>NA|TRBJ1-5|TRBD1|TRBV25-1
CASSESGGGSQPQHF
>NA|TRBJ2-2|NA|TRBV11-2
CASSLVPGELFF
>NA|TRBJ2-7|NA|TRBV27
CASSLNGQGTAYEQYF
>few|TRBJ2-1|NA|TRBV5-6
CASSGSGDQFF
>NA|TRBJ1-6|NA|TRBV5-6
CASSWGTGDNSPLHF
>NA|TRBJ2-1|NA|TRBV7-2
CASSYSGEQFF
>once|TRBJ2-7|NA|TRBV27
CASSVGRTYEQYF
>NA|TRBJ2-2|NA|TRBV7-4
CASSAGRGTGELFF
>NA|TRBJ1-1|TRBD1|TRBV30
CARQGGTEAFF
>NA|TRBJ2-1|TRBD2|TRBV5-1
CASSLTRTSGGAYNEQFF
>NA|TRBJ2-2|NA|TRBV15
CATSRGYPGFDTGELFF
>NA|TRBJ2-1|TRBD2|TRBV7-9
CASRMGLAGWYNEQFF
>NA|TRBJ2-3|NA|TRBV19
CASRWTGTSTDTQYF
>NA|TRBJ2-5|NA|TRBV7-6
CASSLELSQETQYF
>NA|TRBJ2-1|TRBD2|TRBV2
CASSERIGGAFDEQFF